The source of this T cell receptor (beta chain) is a study of blood T cell repertoires in COVID-19 (dated by TCRdb to the early 2020s). About the investigation overall: Samples covering the acute and convalescent phases of COVID-19 were provided by collaborators in the United States, Italy and Spain. The material from the prospective study consisted of cDNA or gDNA derived from T cells, B-cell-depleted T cells, or PBMCs. Subjects who had been exposed to COVID-19, were actively infected with it, or had recovered from it provided the deeply sampled blood TCRbeta repertoires that made up the dataset. A freely available public database, intended as a resource for researchers studying the immune response to SARS-CoV-2, is where the repertoires were released. The samples were drawn from the first 160 participants of the ongoing ImmuneRACE study and from 1,254 subjects provided by 6 global collaborators. The sample metadata nearly always contained a de-identified subject ID, COVID-19 status, age in years and sex. Where available, HLA class I and class II types were obtained from metadata supplied by the sample provider rather than from assay-based typing.

Collaborating institutions collected whole blood in K2EDTA tubes following their own protocols. Collaborator samples were shipped for TCRbeta analysis as frozen whole blood, isolated PBMCs, or DNA extracted from either sample type. The junction carries 7 bases between V and J, which are trimmed by 5 bases and 7 bases respectively. Counted from cysteine to phenylalanine, this CDR3 has 12 amino acids. Kept here is only the CDR3 DNA, which spans 36 bases and is read in frame from base 1. CDR1 and CDR2 (SGHRS, YFSETQ) derive from the germline V gene. General conclusions and limits of the study: Clinical and demographic metadata were provided uncurated, with the amount varying by source and participant.

The sample holds one count of this clone. This receptor's antigen is unknown. No much larger clone exists at a distance of one base, and base qualities are not known. TCRbeta CDR3 regions were amplified from genomic DNA by means of the immunoSEQ Assay, a bias-controlled multiplex PCR. The authors' pipeline ran thus. The number of nucleated cells in each sample was estimated by amplification of reference gene primers within the assay. To quantify the absolute abundance of each unique TCRbeta CDR3 rearrangement, sequence reads were collapsed and filtered. Productive Simpson clonality was computed per sample as the square root of Simpson's diversity index over productive rearrangements. The clones in this table, taken by TCRdb from immuneACCESS, are in-frame only. Not every clone is retained; where verified, under half of the shortfall comes from an unresolved V gene, and the cause of the rest is unknown. V and J calls and clone size are given by that table; D and trimming were obtained from the DNA. Across this sample there are under 20,000 clones, with 80% to 90% seen only once. Of the sample, about 19% is held by the ten largest clones.

Sequenced input: peripheral blood. The chain was built from TRBV5-1 and TRBJ1-6, with the D gene not confidently named. This receptor was identified in an elderly man with active COVID-19. The CDR3 protein: CASRWENSPLHF. The sequenced DNA is TGCGCCAGCAGGTGGGAGAATTCACCCCTCCACTTT.